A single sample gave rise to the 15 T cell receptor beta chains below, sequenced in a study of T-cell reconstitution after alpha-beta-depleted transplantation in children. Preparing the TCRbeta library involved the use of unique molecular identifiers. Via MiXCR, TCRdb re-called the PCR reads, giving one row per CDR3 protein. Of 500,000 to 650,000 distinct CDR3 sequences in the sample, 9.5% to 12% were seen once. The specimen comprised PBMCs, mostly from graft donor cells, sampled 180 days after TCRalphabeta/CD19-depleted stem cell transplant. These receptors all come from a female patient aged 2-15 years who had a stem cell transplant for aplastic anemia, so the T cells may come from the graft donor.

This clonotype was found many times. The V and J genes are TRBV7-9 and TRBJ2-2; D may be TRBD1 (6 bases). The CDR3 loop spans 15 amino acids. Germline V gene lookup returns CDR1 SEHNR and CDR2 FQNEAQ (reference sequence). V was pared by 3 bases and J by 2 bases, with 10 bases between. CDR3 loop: CASSFRDTNTGELFF. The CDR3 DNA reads TGTGCCAGCAGCTTTCGGGACACTAACACCGGGGAGCTGTTTTTT.

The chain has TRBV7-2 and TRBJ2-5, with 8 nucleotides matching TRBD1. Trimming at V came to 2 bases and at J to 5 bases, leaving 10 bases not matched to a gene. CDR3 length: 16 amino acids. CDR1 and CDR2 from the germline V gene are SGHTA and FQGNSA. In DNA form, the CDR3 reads TGTGCCAGCAGCTTACAGGAGTCAGGGGGCGCGGAGACCCAGTACTTC. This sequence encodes CASSLQESGGAETQYF.

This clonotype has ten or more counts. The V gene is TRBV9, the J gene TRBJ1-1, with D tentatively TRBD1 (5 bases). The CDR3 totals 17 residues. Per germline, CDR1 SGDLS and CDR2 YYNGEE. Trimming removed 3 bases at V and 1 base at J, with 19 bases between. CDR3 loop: CASSGRSTGASNTEAFF. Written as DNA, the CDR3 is TGTGCCAGCAGCGGAAGATCCACCGGGGCCTCGAACACTGAAGCTTTCTTT.

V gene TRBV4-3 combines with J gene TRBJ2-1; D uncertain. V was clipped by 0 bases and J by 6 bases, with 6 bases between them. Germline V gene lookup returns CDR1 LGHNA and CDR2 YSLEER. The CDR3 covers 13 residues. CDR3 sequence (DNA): TGCGCCAGCAGCCAAGATCGGGCCAATGAGCAGTTCTTC. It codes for CASSQDRANEQFF.

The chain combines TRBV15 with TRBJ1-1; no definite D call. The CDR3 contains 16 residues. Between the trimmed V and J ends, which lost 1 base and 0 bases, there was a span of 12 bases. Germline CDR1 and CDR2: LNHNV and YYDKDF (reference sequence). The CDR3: CATSRGGVALNTEAFF. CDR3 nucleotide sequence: TGTGCCACCAGCAGAGGGGGAGTCGCTTTGAACACTGAAGCTTTCTTT.

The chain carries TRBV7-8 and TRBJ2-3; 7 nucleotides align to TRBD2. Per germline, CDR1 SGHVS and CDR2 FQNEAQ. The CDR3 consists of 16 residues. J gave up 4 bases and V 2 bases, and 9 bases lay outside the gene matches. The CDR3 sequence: CASSLIGRPSSDTQYF. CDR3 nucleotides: TGTGCCAGCAGCTTAATCGGGAGGCCCTCTTCAGATACGCAGTATTTT.

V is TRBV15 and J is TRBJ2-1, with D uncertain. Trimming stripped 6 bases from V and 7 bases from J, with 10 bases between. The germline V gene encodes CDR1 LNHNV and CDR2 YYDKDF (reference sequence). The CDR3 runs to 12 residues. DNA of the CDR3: TGTGCCACCAGTTATCCCCGGAATGAGCAGTTCTTC. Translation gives CATSYPRNEQFF.

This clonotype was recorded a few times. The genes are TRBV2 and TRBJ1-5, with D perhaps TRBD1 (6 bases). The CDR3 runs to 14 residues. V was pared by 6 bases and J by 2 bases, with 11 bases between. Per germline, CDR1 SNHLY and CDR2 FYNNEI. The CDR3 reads CASRRGGGNQPQHF. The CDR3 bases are TGTGCCAGCAGGCGAGGGGGGGGCAATCAGCCCCAGCATTTT. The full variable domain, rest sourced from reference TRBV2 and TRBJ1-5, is EPEVTQTPSHQVTQMGQEVILRCVPISNHLYFYWYRQILGQKVEFLVSFYNNEISEKSEIFDDQFSVERPDGSNFTLKIRSTKLEDSAMYFCASRRGGGNQPQHFGDGTRLSIL.

CDR3 amino acids: CASSSHPPEETQYF. Written as DNA, the CDR3 is TGTGCCAGCAGCTCCCATCCCCCCGAAGAGACCCAGTACTTC. The chain carries TRBV7-9 and TRBJ2-5; D remains ambiguous. V was cut by 4 bases and J by 3 bases, with 12 bases left in between. The V gene's germline CDR1 is SEHNR and CDR2 FQNEAQ (reference sequence). CDR3 length equals 14 residues.

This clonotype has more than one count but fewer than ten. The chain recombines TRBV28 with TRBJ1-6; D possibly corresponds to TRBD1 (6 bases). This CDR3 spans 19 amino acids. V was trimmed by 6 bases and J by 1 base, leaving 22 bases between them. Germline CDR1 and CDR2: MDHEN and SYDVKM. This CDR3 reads CASSAKKTGRGSYNSPLHF. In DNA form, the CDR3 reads TGTGCCAGCAGCGCCAAAAAAACAGGGAGAGGATCCTATAATTCACCCCTCCACTTT.

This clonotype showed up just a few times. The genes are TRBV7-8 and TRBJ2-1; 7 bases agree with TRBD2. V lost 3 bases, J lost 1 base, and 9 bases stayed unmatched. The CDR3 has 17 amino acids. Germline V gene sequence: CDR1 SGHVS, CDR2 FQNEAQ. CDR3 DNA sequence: TGTGCCAGCAGCTTGGTGATGGCGGGAGAGTCCTACAATGAGCAGTTCTTC. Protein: CASSLVMAGESYNEQFF. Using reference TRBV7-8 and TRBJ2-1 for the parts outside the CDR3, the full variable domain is GAGVSQSPRYKVAKRGQDVALRCDPISGHVSLFWYQQALGQGPEFLTYFQNEAQLDKSGLPSDRFFAERPEGSVSTLKIQRTQQEDSAVYLCASSLVMAGESYNEQFFGPGTRLTVL.

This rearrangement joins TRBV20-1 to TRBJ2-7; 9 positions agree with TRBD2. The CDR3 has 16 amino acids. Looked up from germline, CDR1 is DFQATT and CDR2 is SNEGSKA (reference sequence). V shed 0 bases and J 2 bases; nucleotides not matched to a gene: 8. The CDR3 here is CSARDQASGITYEQYF. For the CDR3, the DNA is TGCAGTGCTAGAGATCAGGCTAGCGGGATTACCTACGAGCAGTACTTC.

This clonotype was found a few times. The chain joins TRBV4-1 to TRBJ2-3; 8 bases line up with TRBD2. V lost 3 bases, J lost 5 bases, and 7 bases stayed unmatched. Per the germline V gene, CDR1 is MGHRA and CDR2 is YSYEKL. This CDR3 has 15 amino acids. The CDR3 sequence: CASSHGAGAKDTQYF. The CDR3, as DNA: TGCGCCAGCAGCCATGGAGCGGGAGCTAAAGATACGCAGTATTTT.

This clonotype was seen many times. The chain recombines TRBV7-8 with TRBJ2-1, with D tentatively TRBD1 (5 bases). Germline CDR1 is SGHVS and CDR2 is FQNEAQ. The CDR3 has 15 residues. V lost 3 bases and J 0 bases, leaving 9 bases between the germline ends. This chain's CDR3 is CASSFDRSSYNEQFF. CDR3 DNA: TGTGCCAGCAGCTTTGACAGAAGCTCCTACAATGAGCAGTTCTTC.

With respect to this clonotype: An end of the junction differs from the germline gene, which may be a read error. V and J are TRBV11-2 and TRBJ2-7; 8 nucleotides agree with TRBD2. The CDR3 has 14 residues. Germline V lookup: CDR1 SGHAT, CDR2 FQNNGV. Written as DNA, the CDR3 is TGTGCCAGCACCTTAGCGGGGAGCTTCTACGAGCAGTACTTC. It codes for CASTLAGSFYEQYF.